The 19 T cell receptor beta chains below all came from one sample that was sequenced in a study of blood T cell repertoires in COVID-19. Only in-frame clones appear in the TCRdb table, and some are missing; sequencing was by immunoSEQ multiplex PCR. The sample includes approximately 210,000 clones, about 83% of them seen just once. The specimen was peripheral blood. All receptors derive from a woman aged 45-60 years with active or convalescent COVID-19.

The chain is built from TRBV30 and TRBJ1-6, with D maybe TRBD1 (5 bases). CDR1 GTSNPN and CDR2 SVGIG come from the germline V gene (reference sequence). This CDR3 has 17 residues. V gave up 4 bases and J gave up 10 bases, with 26 bases separating them. The CDR3 is CAWISRRGGGFRSPLHF. For the CDR3, the DNA is TGTGCCTGGATAAGTCGGCGGGGCGGGGGGTTTCGATCACCCCTCCACTTT. Combining the CDR3 with reference TRBV30 and TRBJ1-6 gives the whole variable domain SQTIHQWPATLVQPVGSPLSLECTVEGTSNPNLYWYRQAAGRGLQLLFYSVGIGQISSEVPQNLSASRPQDRQFILSSKKLLLSDSGFYLCAWISRRGGGFRSPLHFGNGTRLTVT.

The chain has TRBV24-1 and TRBJ2-7; D is possibly TRBD2 (5 bases). Germline loops: CDR1 KGHDR, CDR2 SFDVKD. The ends were cut back, 4 bases at V and 8 bases at J, with 17 bases in the middle. The CDR3 length is 14 residues. The chain's CDR3 is CATSESSRRFKQYF. The CDR3 DNA follows: TGTGCCACCAGTGAATCTAGCCGTAGATTCAAGCAGTACTTC.

The chain employs TRBV28 and TRBJ1-4; TRBD1 matches at 8 bases. The CDR3 has 13 amino acids. The germline V gene has CDR1 MDHEN and CDR2 SYDVKM. V gave up 11 bases and J gave up 9 bases; unmatched junction bases: 11. The CDR3 nucleotides read TGTGCCGGCCAACCAGGGGGCGAAAAAAAACTGTTTTTT. As protein: CAGQPGGEKKLFF.

Concerning this clone itself: An end of the junction does not agree with germline; a read error may underlie this. The chain employs TRBV6-6 and TRBJ1-1; TRBD1 agrees at 8 bases. This CDR3 region has 15 residues. Germline CDR1 and CDR2: MNHNY and SVGAGI (reference sequence). The CDR3 nucleotides are TGTGCCAGCAGTTACTCGGACAGGGTGAACATTGAAGCTTTCTTT. It codes for CASSYSDRVNIEAFF.

This chain uses TRBV5-1 with TRBJ1-1; 9 nucleotides match TRBD1. Germline V CDR1 and CDR2: SGHRS, YFSETQ. Germline trimming cut 3 bases from V and 5 bases from J; bases unmatched to any gene: 5. The length of the CDR3 is 14 residues. The CDR3 spells CASSSSGTGTEAFF. The CDR3 coding sequence is TGCGCCAGCAGCTCCTCCGGGACAGGGACTGAAGCTTTCTTT.

V and J are TRBV27 and TRBJ1-3, with 7 bases aligning to TRBD1. The J segment lost 3 bases and the V segment lost 4 bases, leaving 12 bases of the junction unmatched. Germline V gene data show CDR1 as MNHEY and CDR2 as SMNVEV (reference sequence). The CDR3 sequence is 17 residues long. The DNA for the CDR3 is TGTGCCAGCAGTTCTCGACAGGGACAAGGAGATGGAAACACCATATATTTT. This translates into CASSSRQGQGDGNTIYF.

J is TRBJ2-2 and V is TRBV11-2, with D maybe TRBD1 (6 bases). This CDR3 is built from 16 residues. CDR1 is SGHAT, CDR2 FQNNGV, per germline. Trimming took 5 bases from V and 4 from J, leaving 17 bases between them. The CDR3 DNA reads as TGTGCCAGCAGCCCCCGGGGCCAGGGGTCCACCGGGGAGCTGTTTTTT. This encodes CASSPRGQGSTGELFF.

J is TRBJ2-5 and V is TRBV11-2, with 9 bases lining up with TRBD1. CDR1 is SGHAT, CDR2 FQNNGV, per germline. The junction had 8 bases not matched to a gene; V was cut back by 4 bases and J by 5 bases. The CDR3 consists of 15 residues. CDR3 sequence reads: CASSSRTGDSETQYF. The DNA of the CDR3 is TGTGCCAGCAGCTCCCGGACAGGGGATTCGGAGACCCAGTACTTC.

This clone was counted a single time. The rearrangement joins TRBV28 to TRBJ2-7; 10 bases fit TRBD2. V lost 2 bases and J lost 2; bases outside the gene matches: 6. The CDR3 runs to 16 residues. The germline gives CDR1 MDHEN, CDR2 SYDVKM. The CDR3 here is CASSLPLAGVPYEQYF. The CDR3 nucleotides read TGTGCCAGCAGTTTACCCCTAGCGGGGGTACCCTACGAGCAGTACTTC. The full variable domain, with the rest looked up from reference TRBV28 and TRBJ2-7, is DVKVTQSSRYLVKRTGEKVFLECVQDMDHENMFWYRQDPGLGLRLIYFSYDVKMKEKGDIPEGYSVSREKKERFSLILESASTNQTSMYLCASSLPLAGVPYEQYFGPGTRLTVT.

The CDR3 loop reads CASSLPRTGGNNEQFF. The CDR3 region has the DNA TGTGCCAGCAGCTTGCCGCGGACAGGGGGGAACAATGAGCAGTTCTTC. V and J are TRBV5-4 and TRBJ2-1; 10 bases line up with TRBD1. There are 16 residues in the CDR3. Germline CDR1 and CDR2: SGHNT and YYREEE (reference sequence). After removal of 1 base from V and 5 bases from J, the junction contained 6 bases not matched to a gene.

This chain links TRBV12-5 with TRBJ2-3, with 8 bases aligning to TRBD2. Trimming at V came to 3 bases and at J to 2 bases, leaving 7 bases not matched to a gene. Germline CDR1 reads LGHNT; CDR2 reads FRNRAP. The CDR3 is made up of 16 amino acids. The CDR3, as DNA: TGTGCTAGTGGTTTACCACTAGCGGTAACCACAGATACGCAGTATTTT. Residues: CASGLPLAVTTDTQYF.

This chain connects TRBV7-9 to TRBJ1-2, with 8 bases fitting TRBD1. This CDR3 region has 14 residues. The J segment lost 6 bases and the V segment lost 2 bases, leaving 5 bases of the junction unmatched. Per the germline V gene, CDR1 is SEHNR and CDR2 is FQNEAQ (reference sequence). The CDR3 bases are TGTGCCAGCAGCTTACCCTCGACAGGGGATGGCTACACCTTC. Protein: CASSLPSTGDGYTF.

This chain's CDR3 is CASSEDRGNTGELFF. DNA of the CDR3: TGTGCCAGCAGCGAGGACAGGGGGAACACCGGGGAGCTGTTTTTT. The chain combines TRBV7-7 with TRBJ2-2; 9 nucleotides align to TRBD1. Unmatched junction bases numbered 2, after V lost 5 bases and J lost 1 base. The length of the CDR3 is 15 residues. Germline values: CDR1 SSHAT, CDR2 FNYEAQ (reference sequence).

The table lists this clone with a count of one. V is TRBV2 and J is TRBJ2-3, with TRBD1 matching over 9 bases. This CDR3 has 14 residues. Trimming took 7 bases from V and 0 from J; bases not matched to a gene: 2. Germline V lookup: CDR1 SNHLY, CDR2 FYNNEI. The CDR3 protein is CASNGQGSTDTQYF. The CDR3 nucleotides are TGTGCCAGCAATGGACAGGGGAGCACAGATACGCAGTATTTT.

V and J are TRBV6-4 and TRBJ1-2; 8 positions match TRBD1. J lost 4 bases, V lost 3 bases, and 10 bases had no gene match. Germline V lookup: CDR1 MRHNA, CDR2 SNTAGT. CDR3 size: 16 residues. The CDR3 reads CASSESTGEGGYGYTF. The CDR3 DNA follows: TGTGCCAGCAGTGAGTCGACAGGGGAGGGCGGCTATGGCTACACCTTC.

This rearrangement joins TRBV28 to TRBJ1-2; D is ambiguous. Trimming stripped 5 bases from V and 0 bases from J, with 10 bases between. Germline V gives CDR1 MDHEN, CDR2 SYDVKM. The CDR3 is 14 residues long. Here the CDR3 reads CASSQHRANYGYTF. For the CDR3, the DNA is TGTGCCAGCAGTCAGCACAGAGCTAACTATGGCTACACCTTC.

The genes are TRBV5-6 and TRBJ2-7, with 7 positions matching TRBD1. CDR3 size: 13 residues. Germline V lookup: CDR1 SGHDT, CDR2 YYEEEE. J was trimmed by 7 bases and V by 0 bases; bases with no gene match: 4. CDR3 sequence reads: CASSLVGRGEQYV. CDR3 in DNA: TGTGCCAGCAGCTTGGTGGGCAGGGGGGAGCAGTACGTC.

This rearrangement joins TRBV28 to TRBJ1-5, with 9 nucleotides matching TRBD1. The germline V gene encodes CDR1 MDHEN and CDR2 SYDVKM. The CDR3 length is 16 residues. V lost 3 bases to trimming and J lost 1 base; unmatched junction nucleotides: 4. The CDR3 DNA sequence: TGTGCCAGCAGTTTCCGGGACAGGGCAAGCAATCAGCCCCAGCATTTT. This encodes CASSFRDRASNQPQHF.

This clone came up a few times. The chain employs TRBV5-1 and TRBJ2-1; 7 bases map to TRBD1. This CDR3 region has 14 residues. The germline V gene encodes CDR1 SGHRS and CDR2 YFSETQ. V gave up 0 bases and J gave up 7 bases; unmatched junction bases: 4. The CDR3 loop reads CASSLAPTGNEQFF. The CDR3 region has the DNA TGCGCCAGCAGCTTGGCCCCGACAGGGAATGAGCAGTTCTTC.